These T cell receptor beta chains were read from a single sample in a study of beta chain features in type 1 diabetes. Profiled with immunoSEQ multiplex PCR; TCRdb holds only in-frame clones, not every one. The sample lists 310,000 or so clones, about 15% occurring once. The source material was naive CD4+ T cells from blood. All receptors derive from a young man with type 1 diabetes. Each CDR3 is given with its conserved first and last residue. D genes are given only for firm matches. The size of a clone is reported for some rows only, either as once, few or many, or as a class for expanded clones.

TRBJ2-1 | TRBV30 | TRBD2 | few | CAWSVPAGYEQFF | TGTGCCTGGAGTGTACCAGCGGGGTATGAGCAGTTCTTC
TRBJ2-4 | TRBV19 | TRBD1 | few | CASSIDRVENIQYF | TGTGCCAGTAGTATCGACAGGGTGGAAAACATTCAGTACTTC
TRBJ2-5 | TRBV2 | NA | few | CASTRSGQETQYF | TGTGCCAGCACTCGAAGCGGGCAAGAGACCCAGTACTTC
TRBJ2-5 | TRBV21-1 | NA | few | CASSTGGVGETQYF | TGTGCCAGCAGCACGGGGGGTGTCGGCGAGACCCAGTACTTC
TRBJ2-2 | TRBV7-9 | NA | few | CASSLKGAAGELFF | TGTGCCAGCAGCTTGAAAGGGGCCGCCGGGGAGCTGTTTTTT
TRBJ2-2 | TRBV30 | TRBD1 | NA | CAWSIRDRDTGELFF | TGTGCCTGGAGTATCCGGGACAGGGACACCGGGGAGCTGTTTTTT
TRBJ2-1 | TRBV7-6 | TRBD2 | few | CASSLAGAGARNEQFF | TGTGCCAGCAGCTTAGCAGGCGCGGGAGCGCGGAATGAGCAGTTCTTC
TRBJ1-5 | TRBV28 | TRBD1 | NA | CASRRRTGNNQPQHF | TGTGCCAGCCGTAGGCGGACAGGGAATAATCAGCCCCAGCATTTT
TRBJ1-1 | TRBV28 | TRBD1 | few | CASSSPGQVNTEAFF | TGTGCCAGCAGTTCACCGGGACAGGTGAACACTGAAGCTTTCTTT
TRBJ1-4 | TRBV20-1 | NA | few | CAGANEKLFF | TGTGCAGGCGCCAATGAAAAACTGTTTTTT
TRBJ1-1 | TRBV30 | NA | NA | CAWSVREAEAFF | TGTGCCTGGAGTGTTAGGGAGGCTGAAGCTTTCTTT
TRBJ1-2 | TRBV15 | TRBD1 | NA | CATRPGAGGYGYTF | TGTGCCACCAGACCGGGGGCAGGGGGTTATGGCTACACCTTC
TRBJ2-7 | TRBV7-6 | TRBD2 | NA | CASSTGLAGLEQYF | TGTGCCAGCAGCACGGGACTAGCGGGATTGGAGCAGTACTTC
TRBJ2-1 | TRBV30 | TRBD2 | few | CAWSVGLANYNEQFF | TGTGCCTGGAGTGTTGGACTAGCGAACTACAATGAGCAGTTCTTC
TRBJ2-5 | TRBV5-1 | TRBD1 | NA | CASSLVGQQETQYF | TGCGCCAGCAGCTTGGTGGGACAGCAAGAGACCCAGTACTTC
TRBJ2-3 | TRBV11-3 | NA | NA | CASSQRGTDTQYF | TGTGCCAGCTCACAGCGGGGCACAGATACGCAGTATTTT
TRBJ2-5 | TRBV11-2 | TRBD2 | few | CASSLVLLAGAWGETQYF | TGTGCCAGCAGCTTAGTATTACTAGCGGGGGCATGGGGAGAGACCCAGTACTTC
TRBJ1-5 | TRBV4-2 | NA | NA | CASSPSVRQPQHF | TGTGCCAGCAGCCCTAGTGTTCGACAGCCCCAGCATTTT
TRBJ2-5 | TRBV29-1 | NA | NA | CSVGGRVVETQYF | TGCAGCGTTGGTGGGCGGGTGGTAGAGACCCAGTACTTC